A selection of T cell receptor beta chains follows, all from one sample in a study of OX40 agonist ivuxolimab in advanced cancers. Sequenced by immunoSEQ multiplex PCR; TCRdb stores in-frame clones only, minus some. The sample lists fewer than 25,000 clones, around nine tenths seen once, with more than 20% in the top ten. The sample consisted of CD4+ or CD8+ T cells sorted from blood, taken in a trial of the OX40 agonist ivuxolimab. The receptors stem from an adult with an advanced solid tumor such as melanoma, head and neck, liver or kidney cancer. Each CDR3 is given with its conserved first and last residue. The D gene is left open where the match is weak. Clone size appears in some rows only: once, few, many, or a class for an expanded clone.

V,D,length,J,size,DNA,CDR3
TRBV7-8,.,15,TRBJ2-1,medium-sized,TGTGCCAGCAGCTTTAGGGGACTCTCCTACAATGAGCAGTTCTTC,CASSFRGLSYNEQFF
TRBV11-2,.,14,TRBJ2-1,.,TGTGCCAGCAGCTTGGGGGGATCCTACAATGAGCAGTTCTTC,CASSLGGSYNEQFF
TRBV29-1,TRBD2,17,TRBJ2-2,.,TGCAGCGTTGTTCGGCCTAGCGGGAGAGGGGGAACCGGGGAGCTGTTTTTT,CSVVRPSGRGGTGELFF
TRBV6-5,TRBD2,16,TRBJ2-1,.,TGTGCCAGCAGTTACAAGCCTAGCGGGACGCACAATGAGCAGTTCTTC,CASSYKPSGTHNEQFF
TRBV7-8,.,14,TRBJ1-1,.,TGTGCCAGCAGCTTGGGGAGGGCTAACACTGAAGCTTTCTTT,CASSLGRANTEAFF
TRBV9,.,15,TRBJ2-5,few,TGTGCCAGCAGCCCCAGTGGCTCCTTGACGGAGACCCAGTACTTC,CASSPSGSLTETQYF
TRBV7-9,.,13,TRBJ2-5,.,TGTGCCAGCAGCCCCCCAGGGAGGGAGACCCAGTACTTC,CASSPPGRETQYF
TRBV7-6,.,13,TRBJ2-1,.,TGTGCCAGCAGCCTCCTAATCAAGGGTGAGCAGTTCTTC,CASSLLIKGEQFF
TRBV9,.,15,TRBJ2-7,.,TGTGCCAGCAGCGAATCCGGGACGGCAGACTACGAGCAGTACTTC,CASSESGTADYEQYF
TRBV11-1,.,15,TRBJ2-7,.,TGTGCCAGCAGCTTAGGTTTGGGAGGCAGTTACGAGCAGTACTTC,CASSLGLGGSYEQYF
TRBV27,.,15,TRBJ1-5,.,TGTGCCAGCAGTTTTGGCGGCCCTAGCAATCAGCCCCAGCATTTT,CASSFGGPSNQPQHF